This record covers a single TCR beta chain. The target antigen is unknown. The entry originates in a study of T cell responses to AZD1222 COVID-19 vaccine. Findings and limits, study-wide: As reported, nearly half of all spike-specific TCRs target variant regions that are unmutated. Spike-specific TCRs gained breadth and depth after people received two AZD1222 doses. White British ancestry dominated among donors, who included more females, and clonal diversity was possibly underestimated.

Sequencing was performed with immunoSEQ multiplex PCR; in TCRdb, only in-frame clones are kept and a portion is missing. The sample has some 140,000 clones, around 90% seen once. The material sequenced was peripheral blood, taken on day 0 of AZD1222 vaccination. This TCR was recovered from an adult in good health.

This CDR3 reads CASSLSTGSQPQHF. CDR3 DNA: TGCGCCAGCAGCCTATCTACAGGGAGTCAGCCCCAGCATTTT. The chain couples TRBV4-1 to TRBJ1-5; a weak D match, TRBD1 (6 bases). This CDR3 has 14 residues. V was pared by 4 bases and J by 6 bases, with 13 bases between. Germline lookup yields CDR1 MGHRA and CDR2 YSYEKL.